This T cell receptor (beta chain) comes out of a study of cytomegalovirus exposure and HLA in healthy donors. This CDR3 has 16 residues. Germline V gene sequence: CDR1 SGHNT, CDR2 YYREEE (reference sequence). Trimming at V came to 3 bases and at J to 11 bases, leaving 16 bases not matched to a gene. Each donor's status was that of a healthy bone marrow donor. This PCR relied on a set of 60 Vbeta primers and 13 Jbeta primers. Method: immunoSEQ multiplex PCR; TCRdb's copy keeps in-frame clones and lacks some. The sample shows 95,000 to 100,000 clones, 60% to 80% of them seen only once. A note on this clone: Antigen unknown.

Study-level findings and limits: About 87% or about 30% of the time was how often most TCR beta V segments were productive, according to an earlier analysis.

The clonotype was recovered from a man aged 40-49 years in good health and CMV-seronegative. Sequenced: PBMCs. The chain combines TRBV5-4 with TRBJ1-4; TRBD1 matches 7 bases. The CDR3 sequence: CASSSLSEGARGKLFF. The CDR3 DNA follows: TGTGCCAGCAGCTCCCTTTCGGAGGGGGCTCGAGGGAAACTGTTTTTT. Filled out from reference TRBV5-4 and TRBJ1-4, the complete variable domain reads ETGVTQSPTHLIKTRGQQVTLRCSSQSGHNTVSWYQQALGQGPQFIFQYYREEENGRGNFPPRFSGLQFPNYSSELNVNALELDDSALYLCASSSLSEGARGKLFFGSGTQLSVL.